Listed below are T cell receptor beta chains from one sample, sequenced in a study of OX40 agonist ivuxolimab in advanced cancers. Method: immunoSEQ multiplex PCR; TCRdb's copy keeps in-frame clones and lacks some. The profile shows roughly 53,000 clones, 70% to 90% of them singletons. This specimen was CD4+ or CD8+ T cells sorted from blood, taken in a trial of the OX40 agonist ivuxolimab. These receptor sequences come from an adult with an advanced solid tumor such as melanoma, head and neck, liver or kidney cancer. The CDR3 runs from the conserved cysteine through the conserved F or W. D genes are given only for firm matches. Not all rows give a size; the values are once, few, many and, for expanded clones, a class.

V gene	D gene	clone size	J gene	CDR3 protein	CDR3 DNA
TRBV10-3	TRBD2	.	TRBJ2-7	CATSPGSGRAHEQYF	TGTGCCACCTCACCGGGTAGCGGGAGGGCCCACGAGCAGTACTTC
TRBV6-1	TRBD2	.	TRBJ2-7	CASSKGLAGPSSYEQYF	TGTGCCAGCAGTAAAGGACTAGCGGGGCCTAGCTCCTACGAGCAGTACTTC
TRBV9	.	.	TRBJ2-3	CASSPLSLGDTQYF	TGTGCCAGCAGCCCCCTCTCCCTTGGAGATACGCAGTATTTT
TRBV2	TRBD2	.	TRBJ2-7	CASSTLSRAGGISYEQYF	TGTGCCAGCAGTACCCTTTCTCGCGCGGGAGGCATCTCCTACGAGCAGTACTTC
TRBV6-1	.	.	TRBJ1-3	CASSHIDSGNTIYF	TGTGCCAGCAGTCATATTGACTCTGGAAACACCATATATTTT
TRBV7-6	TRBD1	.	TRBJ2-2	CAGSLFVGTGGRGELFF	TGTGCCGGCAGCTTATTCGTTGGGACAGGGGGACGGGGGGAGCTGTTTTTT
TRBV5-1	.	.	TRBJ1-4	CASRPLQGGEKLFF	TGCGCCAGCAGGCCGCTCCAGGGAGGGGAAAAACTGTTTTTT
TRBV28	.	.	TRBJ2-5	CASSLSYQETQYF	TGTGCCAGCAGTTTATCGTACCAAGAGACCCAGTACTTC
TRBV7-2	.	.	TRBJ2-7	CASTEGRHNEQYF	TGTGCCAGCACCGAGGGACGGCACAACGAGCAGTACTTC
TRBV27	.	.	TRBJ2-2	CASSLGRDRTGELFF	TGTGCCAGCAGTTTAGGGCGGGACCGAACCGGGGAGCTGTTTTTT
TRBV11-2	.	.	TRBJ1-4	CASSLEGGRGEKLFF	TGTGCCAGCAGCTTGGAAGGGGGGCGTGGGGAAAAACTGTTTTTT
TRBV2	TRBD1	.	TRBJ1-4	CASSRRGGLGNEKLFF	TGTGCCAGCAGTCGCAGGGGGGGCCTCGGTAATGAAAAACTGTTTTTT
TRBV5-1	.	.	TRBJ1-3	CASSGKSGGSGNTIYF	TGCGCCAGCAGCGGCAAATCAGGAGGCTCTGGAAACACCATATATTTT
TRBV11-2	.	.	TRBJ2-2	CASSRSAGELFF	TGTGCCAGCAGCCGGTCGGCCGGGGAGCTGTTTTTT
TRBV9	.	.	TRBJ2-7	CASSVGGSLKGGEQYF	TGTGCCAGCAGCGTAGGCGGGTCACTGAAAGGGGGGGAGCAGTACTTC
TRBV29-1	TRBD2	.	TRBJ2-7	CSVEKLAGEGSYEQYF	TGCAGCGTTGAAAAGTTAGCGGGAGAGGGGTCCTACGAGCAGTACTTC
TRBV10-2	.	.	TRBJ2-1	CASSVNGGGGEQFF	TGCGCCAGCAGTGTGAACGGGGGCGGCGGTGAGCAGTTCTTC
TRBV5-1	TRBD1	.	TRBJ1-1	CASSRQGQDTEAFF	TGCGCCAGCAGCCGACAGGGGCAGGACACTGAAGCTTTCTTT
TRBV5-1	.	once	TRBJ2-1	CASSTGTTNEQFF	TGCGCCAGCAGTACCGGGACCACCAATGAGCAGTTCTTC
TRBV7-9	.	.	TRBJ2-7	CASSSVRGGTNYEQYF	TGTGCCAGCAGCTCGGTCAGAGGGGGGACCAACTACGAGCAGTACTTC
TRBV18	.	.	TRBJ2-7	CASSPPGGYEQYF	TGTGCCAGCTCACCACCCGGGGGATACGAGCAGTACTTC
TRBV10-3	TRBD2	.	TRBJ2-1	CAISESTSGNNEQFF	TGTGCCATCAGTGAGTCGACTAGCGGGAACAATGAGCAGTTCTTC
TRBV10-1	.	medium-sized	TRBJ1-1	CASIYGLMNTEAFF	TGCGCCAGCATTTACGGCCTCATGAACACTGAAGCTTTCTTT
TRBV10-3	.	.	TRBJ2-2	CASSYVINTGELFF	TGTGCCAGCAGTTACGTCATAAACACCGGGGAGCTGTTTTTT
TRBV7-2	.	.	TRBJ2-7	CASVTGPGTYEQYF	TGTGCCAGCGTCACGGGACCGGGGACCTACGAGCAGTACTTC
TRBV6-5	TRBD2	.	TRBJ2-7	CAAWTSGDHEQYF	TGTGCCGCTTGGACTAGCGGGGACCACGAGCAGTACTTC
TRBV30	TRBD1	.	TRBJ2-7	CAWSLGQSLNEQYF	TGTGCCTGGAGCTTGGGACAGTCCTTAAACGAGCAGTACTTC
TRBV5-1	.	.	TRBJ2-7	CASSASYEQYF	TGCGCCAGCAGCGCCTCCTACGAGCAGTACTTC
TRBV6-6	.	.	TRBJ2-5	CASDAGLQETQYF	TGTGCCAGCGACGCCGGGCTCCAAGAGACCCAGTACTTC
TRBV5-5	TRBD2	.	TRBJ2-7	CASSLVVAGVYEQYF	TGTGCCAGCAGCTTGGTGGTAGCGGGAGTCTACGAGCAGTACTTC
TRBV4-1	.	few	TRBJ2-1	CASSQLTTNNEQFF	TGCGCCAGCAGCCAACTCACTACGAACAATGAGCAGTTCTTC
TRBV6-9	.	.	TRBJ2-3	CATRVSSGTDTQYF	TGTGCCACTCGGGTGAGTTCCGGCACAGATACGCAGTATTTT
TRBV7-9	TRBD1	.	TRBJ1-1	CASKVQGPYTEAFF	TGTGCCAGCAAGGTACAGGGGCCCTACACTGAAGCTTTCTTT
TRBV7-2	TRBD2	.	TRBJ2-7	CASSDTSGTYEQYF	TGTGCCAGCAGCGATACTAGCGGAACCTACGAGCAGTACTTC
TRBV28	TRBD1	.	TRBJ2-7	CASSTRTGSWEQYF	TGTGCCAGCAGTACACGGACAGGGTCGTGGGAGCAGTACTTC
TRBV7-2	TRBD2	once	TRBJ2-3	CASRAGGTDTQYF	TGTGCCAGCCGAGCGGGAGGCACAGATACGCAGTATTTT
TRBV11-2	.	.	TRBJ2-1	CASSLRRSSYNEQFF	TGTGCCAGCAGCTTGCGGAGATCCTCCTACAATGAGCAGTTCTTC